This TCR beta chain was found in a study of blood T cell repertoires in COVID-19. Study-level information: Both acute and convalescent COVID-19 samples were obtained from the United States, Italy and Spain. T cells, B-cell-depleted T cells, or PBMCs provided the cDNA or gDNA that served as material.

In this sample, this clone turned up a few times. In the study's own analysis: The authors estimated nucleated cell counts from reference gene primer amplification. Here immunoSEQ multiplex PCR was the method, and the copy in TCRdb shows in-frame clones only, minus some. The DNA gave D and trimming, while V, J and clone size come from that table. The sample consists of 150,000 to 160,000 clones, 80% to 90% of them appearing once. The CDR3 runs 10 residues. Germline loops: CDR1 MNHEY, CDR2 SVGAGI. V dropped 5 bases and J dropped 13 bases, with 11 bases sitting between them. The receptor was isolated from a woman aged 70-85 years with acute or convalescent COVID-19. The V call is TRBV6-5, the J call TRBJ2-5; D remains unclear. The sequenced material came from peripheral blood. CDR3 loop: CASSHILPYF. The CDR3 coding sequence is TGTGCCAGCAGTCACATTCTTCCGTACTTC.